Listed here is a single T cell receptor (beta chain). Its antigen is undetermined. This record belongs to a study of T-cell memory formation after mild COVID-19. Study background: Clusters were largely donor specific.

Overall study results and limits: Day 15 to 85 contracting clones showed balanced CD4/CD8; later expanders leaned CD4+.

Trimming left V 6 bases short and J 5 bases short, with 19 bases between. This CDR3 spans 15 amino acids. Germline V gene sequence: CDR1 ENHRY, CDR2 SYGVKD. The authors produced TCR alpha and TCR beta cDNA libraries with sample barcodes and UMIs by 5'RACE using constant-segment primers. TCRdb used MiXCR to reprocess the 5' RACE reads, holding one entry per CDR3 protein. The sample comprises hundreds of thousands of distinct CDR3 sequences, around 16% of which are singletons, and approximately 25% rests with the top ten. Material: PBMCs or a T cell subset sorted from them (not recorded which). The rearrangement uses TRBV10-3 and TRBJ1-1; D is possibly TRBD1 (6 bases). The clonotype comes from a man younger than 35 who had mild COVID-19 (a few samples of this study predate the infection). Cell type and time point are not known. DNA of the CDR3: TGTGCCATCAGGGAGGGCAGGGGAGGCGATACTGAAGCTTTCTTT. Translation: CAIREGRGGDTEAFF.